This T cell receptor (beta chain) was retrieved from a study of blood T cell repertoires in COVID-19. Study overall: The analysed material was cDNA or gDNA that came from T cells, B-cell-depleted T cells, or PBMCs.

The ends were cut back, 10 bases at V and 4 bases at J, with 11 bases in the middle. The CDR3 runs 11 residues. Per germline, CDR1 MNHEY and CDR2 SVGAGI. In the original workflow: Amplified reference gene primers provided the basis for estimating nucleated cell counts. Assay used: immunoSEQ multiplex PCR; TCRdb lists only in-frame clones, some missing. From that table come the V and J calls and clone size; the DNA was used to work out D and trimming. The repertoire holds 340,000 or so clones, with over 70% as singletons. The TCR was taken from a man under 40 with active or convalescent COVID-19. Sequencing input: peripheral blood. This chain uses TRBV6-5 with TRBJ2-7; maybe TRBD1 (6 bases). The DNA of the CDR3 is TGTGCCACCCTCCAGGGGTACGAGCAGTACTTC. Its translation: CATLQGYEQYF.